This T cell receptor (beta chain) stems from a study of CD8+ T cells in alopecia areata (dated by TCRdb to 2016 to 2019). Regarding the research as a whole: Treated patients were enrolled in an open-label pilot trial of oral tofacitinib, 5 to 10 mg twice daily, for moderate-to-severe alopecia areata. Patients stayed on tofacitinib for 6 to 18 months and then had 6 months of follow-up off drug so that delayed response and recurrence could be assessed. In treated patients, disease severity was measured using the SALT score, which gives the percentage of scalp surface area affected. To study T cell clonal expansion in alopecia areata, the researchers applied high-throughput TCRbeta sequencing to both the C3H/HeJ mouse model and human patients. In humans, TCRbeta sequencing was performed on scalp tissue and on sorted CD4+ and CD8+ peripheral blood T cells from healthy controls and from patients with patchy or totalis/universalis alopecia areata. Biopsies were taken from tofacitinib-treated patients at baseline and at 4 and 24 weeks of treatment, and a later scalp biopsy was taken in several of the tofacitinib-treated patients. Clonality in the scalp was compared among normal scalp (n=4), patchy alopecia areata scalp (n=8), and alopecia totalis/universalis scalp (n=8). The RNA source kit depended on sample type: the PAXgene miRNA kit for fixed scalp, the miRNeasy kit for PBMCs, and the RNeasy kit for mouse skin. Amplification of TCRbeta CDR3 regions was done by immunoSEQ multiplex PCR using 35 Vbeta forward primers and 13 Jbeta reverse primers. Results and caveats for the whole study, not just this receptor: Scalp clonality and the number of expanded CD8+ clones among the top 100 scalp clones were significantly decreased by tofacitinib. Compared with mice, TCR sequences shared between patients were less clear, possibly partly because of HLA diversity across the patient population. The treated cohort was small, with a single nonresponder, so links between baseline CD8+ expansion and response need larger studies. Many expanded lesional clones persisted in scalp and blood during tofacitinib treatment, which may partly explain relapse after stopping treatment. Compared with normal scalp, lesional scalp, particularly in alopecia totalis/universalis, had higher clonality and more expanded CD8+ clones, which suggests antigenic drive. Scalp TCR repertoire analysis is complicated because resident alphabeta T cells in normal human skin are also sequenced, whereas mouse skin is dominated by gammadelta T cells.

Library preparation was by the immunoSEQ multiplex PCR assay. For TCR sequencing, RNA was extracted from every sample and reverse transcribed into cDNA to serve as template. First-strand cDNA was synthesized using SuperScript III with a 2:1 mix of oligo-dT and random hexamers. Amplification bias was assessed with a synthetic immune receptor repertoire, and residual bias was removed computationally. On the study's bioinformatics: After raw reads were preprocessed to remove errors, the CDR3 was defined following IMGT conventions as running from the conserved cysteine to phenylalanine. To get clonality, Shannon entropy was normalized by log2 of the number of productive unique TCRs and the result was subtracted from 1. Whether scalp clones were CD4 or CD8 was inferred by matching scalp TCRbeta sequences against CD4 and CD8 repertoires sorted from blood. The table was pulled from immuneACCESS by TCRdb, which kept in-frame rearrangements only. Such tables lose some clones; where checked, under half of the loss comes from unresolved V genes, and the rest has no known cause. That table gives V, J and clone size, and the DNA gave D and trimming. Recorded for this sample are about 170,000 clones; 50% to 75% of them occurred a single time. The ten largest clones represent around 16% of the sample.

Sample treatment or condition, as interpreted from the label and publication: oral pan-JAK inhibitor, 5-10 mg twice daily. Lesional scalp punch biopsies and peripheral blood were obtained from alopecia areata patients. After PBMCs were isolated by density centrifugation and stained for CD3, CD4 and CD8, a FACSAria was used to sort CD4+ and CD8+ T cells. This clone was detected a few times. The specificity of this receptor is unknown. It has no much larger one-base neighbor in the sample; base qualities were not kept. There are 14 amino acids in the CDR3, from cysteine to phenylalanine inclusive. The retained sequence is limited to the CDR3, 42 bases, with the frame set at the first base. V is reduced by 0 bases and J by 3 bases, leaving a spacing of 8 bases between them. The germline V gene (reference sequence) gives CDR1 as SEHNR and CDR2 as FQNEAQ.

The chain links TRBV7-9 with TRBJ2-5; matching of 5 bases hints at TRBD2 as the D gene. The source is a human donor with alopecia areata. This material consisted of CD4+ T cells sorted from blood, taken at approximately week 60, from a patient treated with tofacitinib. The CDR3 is CASSLAWGEETQYF. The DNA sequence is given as TGTGCCAGCAGCTTAGCGTGGGGAGAAGAGACCCAGTACTTC.